The present TCR beta chain was sequenced within a study of early T cells in non-severe SARS-CoV-2 infection. The wider study: The sequenced material was bulk RNA from unsorted whole blood, and its chains were unpaired. Points from the study as a whole: There was a bias toward anti-spike CD8 responses in VDJdb matching, which missed private and CD4 specificities.

This clonotype was detected a few times. What it recognizes is unknown. The CDR3 spans 15 residues. Trimming cost V 3 bases and J 5 bases; bases outside gene matches: 6. The germline V gene has CDR1 DFQATT and CDR2 SNEGSKA (reference sequence). Each single cDNA molecule received a unique molecular identifier. A single record per CDR3 protein comes from TCRdb applying MiXCR to the 5' RACE reads. The sample holds fewer than 80,000 distinct CDR3 sequences, 9.5% seen once. The V gene is TRBV20-1, the J gene TRBJ2-1; 11 bases fit TRBD2. The sequenced sample consisted of whole blood. The origin of this receptor is an adult who was a healthcare worker with PCR-confirmed SARS-CoV-2 infection or an uninfected control (not recorded which). The CDR3 nucleotides read TGCAGTGCTAGGCCCCCGGGACTAGCGGACAATGAGCAGTTCTTC. It yields the protein CSARPPGLADNEQFF.